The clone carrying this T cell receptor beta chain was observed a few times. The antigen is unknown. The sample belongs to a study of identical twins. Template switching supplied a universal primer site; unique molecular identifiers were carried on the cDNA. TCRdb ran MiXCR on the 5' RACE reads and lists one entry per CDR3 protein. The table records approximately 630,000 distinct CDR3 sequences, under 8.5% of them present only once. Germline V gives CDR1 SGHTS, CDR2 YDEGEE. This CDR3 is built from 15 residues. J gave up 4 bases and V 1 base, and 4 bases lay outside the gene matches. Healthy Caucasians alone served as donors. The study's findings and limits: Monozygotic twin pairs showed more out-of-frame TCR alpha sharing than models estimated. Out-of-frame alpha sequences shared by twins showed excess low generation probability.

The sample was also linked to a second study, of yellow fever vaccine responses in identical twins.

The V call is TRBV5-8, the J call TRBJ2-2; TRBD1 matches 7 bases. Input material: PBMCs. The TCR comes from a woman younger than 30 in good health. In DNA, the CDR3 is TGTGCCAGCAGCTTGCGGGACAGACTCACCGGGGAGCTGTTTTTT. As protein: CASSLRDRLTGELFF.